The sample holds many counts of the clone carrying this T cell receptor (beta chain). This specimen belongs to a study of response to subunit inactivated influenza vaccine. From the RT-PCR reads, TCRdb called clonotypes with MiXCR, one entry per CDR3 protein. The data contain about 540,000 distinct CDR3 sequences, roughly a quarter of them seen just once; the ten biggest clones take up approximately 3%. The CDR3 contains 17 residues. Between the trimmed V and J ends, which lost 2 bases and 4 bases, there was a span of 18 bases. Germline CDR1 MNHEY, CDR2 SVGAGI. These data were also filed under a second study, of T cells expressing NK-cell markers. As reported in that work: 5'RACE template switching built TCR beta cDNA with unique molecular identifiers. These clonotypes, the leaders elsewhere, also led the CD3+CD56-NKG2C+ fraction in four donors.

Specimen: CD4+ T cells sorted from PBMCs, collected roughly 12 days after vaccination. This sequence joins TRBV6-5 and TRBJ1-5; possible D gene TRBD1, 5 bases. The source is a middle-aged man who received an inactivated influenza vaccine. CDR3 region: CASSYRKPGGSNQPQHF. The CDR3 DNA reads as TGTGCCAGCAGTTACCGCAAACCGGGGGGATCGAATCAGCCCCAGCATTTT.